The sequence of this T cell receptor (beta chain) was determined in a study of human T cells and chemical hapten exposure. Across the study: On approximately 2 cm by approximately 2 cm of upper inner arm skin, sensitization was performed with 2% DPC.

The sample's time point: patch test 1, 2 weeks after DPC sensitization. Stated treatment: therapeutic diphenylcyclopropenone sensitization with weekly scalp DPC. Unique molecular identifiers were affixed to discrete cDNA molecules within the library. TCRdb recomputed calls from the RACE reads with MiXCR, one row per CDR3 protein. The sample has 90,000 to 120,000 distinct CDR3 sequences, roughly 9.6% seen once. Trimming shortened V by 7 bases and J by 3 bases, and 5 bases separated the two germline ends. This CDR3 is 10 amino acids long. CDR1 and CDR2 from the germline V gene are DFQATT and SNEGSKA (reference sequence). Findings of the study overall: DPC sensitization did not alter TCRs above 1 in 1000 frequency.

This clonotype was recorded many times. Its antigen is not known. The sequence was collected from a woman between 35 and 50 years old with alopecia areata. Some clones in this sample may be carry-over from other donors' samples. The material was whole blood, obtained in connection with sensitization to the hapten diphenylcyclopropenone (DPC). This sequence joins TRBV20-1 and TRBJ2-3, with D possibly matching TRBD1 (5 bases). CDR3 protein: CSEGTDTQYF. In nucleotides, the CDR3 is TGCAGTGAGGGGACAGATACGCAGTATTTT.